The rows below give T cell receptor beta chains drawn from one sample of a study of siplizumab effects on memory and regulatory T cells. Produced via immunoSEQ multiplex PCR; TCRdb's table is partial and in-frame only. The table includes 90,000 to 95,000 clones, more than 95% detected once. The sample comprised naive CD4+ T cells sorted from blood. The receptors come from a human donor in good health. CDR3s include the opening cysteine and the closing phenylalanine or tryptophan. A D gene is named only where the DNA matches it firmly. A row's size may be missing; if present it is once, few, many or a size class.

CASSLAGTATYEQYF TRBJ2-7 - TRBV11-3 -
CASSGTGGNQPQHF TRBJ1-5 - TRBV19 TRBD1
CSVGVRTGEDYGYTF TRBJ1-2 once TRBV29-1 -
CASSQVALGGRQETQYF TRBJ2-5 - TRBV4-1 -
CASSFSRQINEKLFF TRBJ1-4 - TRBV7-9 -
CASIRGQPAYGYTF TRBJ1-2 - TRBV2 -
CASSHGGTQETQYF TRBJ2-5 - TRBV14 -
CASSLNPISGELFF TRBJ2-2 - TRBV27 -
CSVVQNTYEQYF TRBJ2-7 - TRBV29-1 -
CASSQDPVYNSPLHF TRBJ1-6 - TRBV4-3 -
CASSPRGGETQYF TRBJ2-5 - TRBV7-7 -
CGRLQPTNYGYTF TRBJ1-2 - TRBV15 -
CASSGGALGEKLFF TRBJ1-4 - TRBV19 -
CASSYGQGLTGELFF TRBJ2-2 - TRBV5-4 TRBD1
CASSVVDRSNTEAFF TRBJ1-1 - TRBV9 -
CASSLDRGNYGYTF TRBJ1-2 - TRBV5-6 TRBD1
CASSQDYGGGYTF TRBJ1-2 - TRBV4-1 -
CASTTKPGTSYEQYF TRBJ2-7 - TRBV19 TRBD2
CASSLVALRYQETQYF TRBJ2-5 once TRBV11-2 -
CASSIVGQGVNPSPLHF TRBJ1-6 - TRBV19 TRBD1
CAISAGNTIYF TRBJ1-3 - TRBV10-3 -
CASNPGRTEAFF TRBJ1-1 - TRBV27 -
CASSPTTGTTDTQYF TRBJ2-3 - TRBV18 -
CASSLAASPPRETQYF TRBJ2-5 - TRBV7-2 -
CAGSRIGVSETQYF TRBJ2-5 - TRBV2 -
CASGLEGVSSYEQYF TRBJ2-7 - TRBV12-5 -
CASNAPKDGYTF TRBJ1-2 - TRBV5-6 -
CASSSGTGGGYEQYF TRBJ2-7 - TRBV18 TRBD1
CASSLGGTGRNIQYF TRBJ2-4 - TRBV7-2 TRBD1
CASRNRGLQETQYF TRBJ2-5 - TRBV28 TRBD1
CASSKAKGPGHRTYEQYF TRBJ2-7 - TRBV21-1 -
CASSQVLQGAGGYTF TRBJ1-2 - TRBV4-3 TRBD1
CASSLGTGTGLTTDTQYF TRBJ2-3 - TRBV13 TRBD1
CASNPGGGLAPSYEQYF TRBJ2-7 - TRBV7-9 TRBD2
CASSFFGLSRGNEKLFF TRBJ1-4 - TRBV27 -
CASSRTLAGGRAETQYF TRBJ2-5 - TRBV5-6 TRBD2
CASSRLGGVSTGELFF TRBJ2-2 - TRBV27 TRBD2
CASSLLTGVGYEQYF TRBJ2-7 - TRBV5-4 TRBD1
CASSYLQGSDEQYF TRBJ2-7 - TRBV6-6 -
CASSSGVGETQYF TRBJ2-5 - TRBV5-5 -
CAISVKEVGTEAFF TRBJ1-1 - TRBV10-3 -
CASSHGQDYGYTF TRBJ1-2 - TRBV7-9 TRBD1
CAWSVPGTDLAKNIQYF TRBJ2-4 - TRBV30 TRBD1
CASSTQKTGNTIYF TRBJ1-3 - TRBV4-3 -
CASSQPLGVPNTEAFF TRBJ1-1 - TRBV4-1 -
CASSLGQGGTEAFF TRBJ1-1 - TRBV18 TRBD1
CATTWGPGGNTEAFF TRBJ1-1 - TRBV2 -
CASSGTGSYNEQFF TRBJ2-1 - TRBV5-4 -
CASSILTGVKANYGYTF TRBJ1-2 - TRBV19 TRBD1
CASQGMREQFF TRBJ2-1 - TRBV6-4 -
CASSVSQETQYF TRBJ2-5 - TRBV9 -
CASSLQGLVYGNTIYF TRBJ1-3 - TRBV13 -
CASSLVQGGTDTQYF TRBJ2-3 - TRBV5-4 -
CASSSLLGNTIYF TRBJ1-3 - TRBV6-5 -
CASSHQARNQPQHF TRBJ1-5 - TRBV5-6 -
CASSGAGAMNTEAFF TRBJ1-1 - TRBV5-1 -
CASSLVGGGGTF TRBJ1-2 - TRBV7-2 -
CASSQPAVTKYGYTF TRBJ1-2 - TRBV4-2 -
CASSLFGGSYEQYF TRBJ2-7 once TRBV28 -